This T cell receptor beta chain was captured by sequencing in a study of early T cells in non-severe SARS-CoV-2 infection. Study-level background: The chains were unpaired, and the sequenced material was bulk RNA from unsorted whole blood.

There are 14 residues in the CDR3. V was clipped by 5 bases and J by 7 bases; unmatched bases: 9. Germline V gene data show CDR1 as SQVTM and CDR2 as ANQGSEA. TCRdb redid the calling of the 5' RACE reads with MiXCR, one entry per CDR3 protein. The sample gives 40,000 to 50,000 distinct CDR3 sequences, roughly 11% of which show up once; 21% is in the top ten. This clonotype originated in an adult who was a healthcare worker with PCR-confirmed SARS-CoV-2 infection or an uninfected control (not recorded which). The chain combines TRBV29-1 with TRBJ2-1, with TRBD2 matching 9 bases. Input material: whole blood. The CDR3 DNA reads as TGCAGCGTTTGGGGGCTAGCGGGAACGAATGAGCAGTTCTTC. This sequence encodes CSVWGLAGTNEQFF.